A single sample gave rise to the 28 T cell receptor beta chains below, sequenced in a study of blood T cells in healthy people across ages. The second PCR ran roughly 7 to 11 cycles with a sample-barcoded 5' primer and J-beta primers. Each CDR3 protein gets one entry after TCRdb re-called the 5' RACE reads with MiXCR. In the table there are around 1.5 million distinct CDR3 sequences, around 36% of which are singletons. Sequencing was performed on blood. These receptors were collected from a woman aged 25 to 39 in good health.

A few counts support this clonotype. The rearrangement joins TRBV12-3 or TRBV12-4 to TRBJ2-7, with TRBD2 as a possible D gene (5 bases). The CDR3 is 14 amino acids. V shed 3 bases and J shed 3 bases, with 12 bases lying between them. CDR3 nucleotides: TGTGCCAGCAGTTTTCAGGTTGAGGGCTACGAGCAGTACTTC. It encodes CASSFQVEGYEQYF.

The rearrangement links TRBV6-1 to TRBJ2-3; D call uncertain. Germline CDR1 is MNHNS and CDR2 is SASEGT. Trimming pared 8 bases from V and 2 bases from J, leaving 8 bases between. The CDR3 runs to 12 residues. CDR3 DNA: TGTGCCAGCCTCGAGTACACAGATACGCAGTATTTT. Residues: CASLEYTDTQYF.

The V call is TRBV20-1, the J call TRBJ2-7; 8 nucleotides match TRBD1. The J call could be wrong; TRBJ2-5 is a better fit for the DNA end. This CDR3 spans 12 amino acids. CDR1 is DFQATT, CDR2 SNEGSKA, per germline (reference sequence). The chain's CDR3 is CSARTGAGTQYF. CDR3 nucleotides: TGCAGTGCTAGGACAGGGGCGGGGACCCAGTACTTC.

The chain has TRBV27 and TRBJ2-7; TRBD2 matches at 8 bases. Germline CDR1 reads MNHEY; CDR2 reads SMNVEV (reference sequence). The junction had 9 bases not matched to a gene; V was cut back by 2 bases and J by 3 bases. The CDR3 has 16 residues. The DNA of the CDR3 is TGTGCCAGCAGTTTAGCGCTAGCGGGTAGAATCTACGAGCAGTACTTC. Its protein product is CASSLALAGRIYEQYF.

The sample holds a few counts of this clonotype. The chain joins TRBV24-1 to TRBJ2-1, with 10 bases aligning to TRBD1. In germline, CDR1 is KGHDR, CDR2 SFDVKD. The CDR3 is 15 residues long. Trimming removed 2 bases from V and 10 bases from J; junction bases left unmatched: 7. CDR3 sequence reads: CATSDSGTGDGEQFF. The CDR3 DNA sequence: TGTGCCACCAGTGATTCCGGGACAGGGGACGGGGAGCAGTTCTTC.

The genes are TRBV20-1 and TRBJ2-7; 12 bases fit TRBD2. The J segment lost 2 bases and the V segment lost 6 bases, leaving 8 bases of the junction unmatched. The CDR3 has 15 residues. Germline assignment: CDR1 DFQATT and CDR2 SNEGSKA (reference sequence). The CDR3 spells CSAQGLAGLTYEQYF. CDR3 bases: TGCAGTGCGCAAGGACTAGCGGGACTTACCTACGAGCAGTACTTC.

Worth noting for this clonotype: A read error may explain this, as a much larger clone is one base away. The rearrangement links TRBV3-1 to TRBJ2-1; maybe TRBD2 (6 bases). This CDR3 spans 10 amino acids. Germline V gives CDR1 LGHDT, CDR2 YNNKEL (reference sequence). Written as DNA, the CDR3 is TGTACCAGCGGGCGGGACGAGCAGTTCTTC. It specifies CTSGRDEQFF.

There are many counts of this clonotype. The chain couples TRBV20-1 to TRBJ2-7; TRBD1 matches at 9 bases. This CDR3 spans 14 amino acids. Germline trimming cut 5 bases from V and 7 bases from J; bases unmatched to any gene: 12. Germline CDR1 is DFQATT and CDR2 is SNEGSKA (reference sequence). As DNA, the CDR3 is TGCAGTGCTGTGGGGGGACAGGGACTTCGTGAGCAGTACTTC. This encodes CSAVGGQGLREQYF.

This clonotype was counted only a few times. The chain carries TRBV9 and TRBJ2-1, with D perhaps matching TRBD1 (5 bases). The V gene's germline CDR1 is SGDLS and CDR2 YYNGEE. The germline V and J ends were trimmed by 0 bases and 13 bases, with 14 bases remaining between them. This CDR3 spans 13 amino acids. This CDR3 is CASSVEGWAKQFF. CDR3 DNA sequence: TGTGCCAGCAGCGTAGAGGGGTGGGCAAAACAGTTCTTC.

The genes are TRBV7-8 and TRBJ1-2; D uncertain. This CDR3 is built from 14 residues. Between the trimmed V and J ends, which lost 5 bases and 2 bases, there was a span of 12 bases. Germline CDR1 SGHVS, CDR2 FQNEAQ. CDR3 in DNA: TGTGCCAGCAGCGAGGTGGAGACCAACTATGGCTACACCTTC. It encodes CASSEVETNYGYTF.

This clonotype was detected only a few times. The chain is built from TRBV5-4 and TRBJ2-3; D possibly corresponds to TRBD1 (6 bases). The germline V gene has CDR1 SGHNT and CDR2 YYREEE (reference sequence). This CDR3 has 15 residues. Between the trimmed V and J ends, which lost 2 bases and 2 bases, there was a span of 12 bases. CDR3 sequence: CASSLATGTTDTQYF. DNA of the CDR3: TGTGCCAGCAGCTTAGCGACAGGTACCACAGATACGCAGTATTTT.

V is TRBV6-5 and J is TRBJ2-7; tentatively, D is TRBD1 (5 bases). This CDR3 is built from 13 residues. Germline assignment: CDR1 MNHEY and CDR2 SVGAGI. Trimming pared 6 bases from V and 5 bases from J, leaving 14 bases between. DNA of the CDR3: TGTGCCAGCAGATCCCAGGGTAGCAACGAGCAGTACTTC. Its translation is CASRSQGSNEQYF.

As for this clonotype: This sequence may be a read error, since a much larger clone differs from it by one base. The chain couples TRBV6-6 to TRBJ2-3, with 9 nucleotides matching TRBD2. CDR3 length: 15 amino acids. Germline trimming cut 6 bases from V and 4 bases from J; bases unmatched to any gene: 8. Germline assignment: CDR1 MNHNY and CDR2 SVGAGI (reference sequence). CDR3 region: CASSFGRGGADTQYF. The CDR3 DNA is TGTGCCAGCAGCTTCGGGCGGGGGGGCGCAGATACGCAGTATTTT.

The table lists this clonotype with a few counts. This chain joins TRBV12-3 or TRBV12-4 and TRBJ1-5; possibly TRBD1 for D (5 bases). The CDR3 is 14 residues long. Trimming took 8 bases from V and 3 from J, leaving 14 bases between them. In nucleotides, the CDR3 is TGTGCCAGCTCACTCACCGGGACCAATCAGCCCCAGCATTTT. Translation: CASSLTGTNQPQHF.

V usage is TRBV20-1 and J usage is TRBJ2-3, with D uncertain. Germline assignment: CDR1 DFQATT and CDR2 SNEGSKA (reference sequence). V lost 1 base, J lost 2 bases, and 13 bases lay in between. The CDR3 consists of 15 residues. The CDR3 sequence is CSARVVGPYTDTQYF. CDR3 nucleotides: TGCAGTGCTAGAGTGGTTGGTCCCTACACAGATACGCAGTATTTT.

This clonotype came up a few times. The chain employs TRBV5-6 and TRBJ2-1; TRBD2 matches 12 bases. V shed 2 bases, J shed 2 bases, and the junction held 8 bases outside the gene matches. The CDR3 has 18 residues. Germline assignment: CDR1 SGHDT and CDR2 YYEEEE. CDR3 in amino acids: CASSFGTSGLIPYNEQFF. CDR3 coding DNA: TGTGCCAGCAGCTTTGGGACTAGCGGGTTAATTCCCTACAATGAGCAGTTCTTC.

This chain uses TRBV29-1 with TRBJ1-1; a weak D match, TRBD1 (5 bases). The germline gives CDR1 SQVTM, CDR2 ANQGSEA. Deletions cut 3 bases from V and 6 bases from J, with 11 bases between. The CDR3 consists of 12 residues. This CDR3 reads CSVERGSSEAFF. CDR3 bases: TGCAGCGTTGAGAGGGGCTCCTCTGAAGCTTTCTTT.

The genes are TRBV15 and TRBJ2-3; unclear D gene. With 0 bases removed from V and 4 bases from J, the gap between germline ends came to 8 bases. Germline values: CDR1 LNHNV, CDR2 YYDKDF (reference sequence). CDR3 size: 14 residues. This chain's CDR3 is CATSRDNRADTQYF. The CDR3 DNA follows: TGTGCCACCAGCAGAGATAATCGGGCAGATACGCAGTATTTT.

On this clonotype itself: Since a much larger clone is just one base distant, this may be a read error. In nucleotides, the CDR3 is TGTGCCACCTTGGGTGGGGAAATTATCAATGAGCAGTTCTTC. Its translation is CATLGGEIINEQFF. The rearrangement uses TRBV12-3 or TRBV12-4 and TRBJ2-1; D call uncertain. The V end lost 10 bases, the J end lost 6 bases, and 19 bases lay between the germline ends. The CDR3 runs to 14 residues.

The rearrangement joins TRBV7-3 to TRBJ2-1, with a weak D call TRBD1 (5 bases). Germline V lookup: CDR1 SGHTA, CDR2 FQGTGA. The CDR3 has 14 amino acids. Trimming pared 5 bases from V and 5 bases from J, leaving 13 bases between. CDR3 nucleotides: TGTGCCAGCAGCAGAACCGGACATAACAATGAGCAGTTCTTC. Protein: CASSRTGHNNEQFF.

This clonotype was seen repeatedly, ten times or more. One base away lies a much larger clone, so this may be a sequencing read error. The gene calls are TRBV20-1 and TRBJ2-2, with D tentatively TRBD2 (5 bases). CDR1 is DFQATT and CDR2 is SNEGSKA in the germline V gene (reference sequence). The CDR3 runs to 13 residues. The CDR3 DNA reads TGCAGTGCTAGAGAAGGGAGTACCGGGGAGCGGTTTTTT. The encoded protein is CSAREGSTGERFF.

In its sample, this clonotype was seen a few times. The V and J genes are TRBV6-6 and TRBJ2-5; D unclear. Germline V gene data show CDR1 as MNHNY and CDR2 as SVGAGI (reference sequence). Trimming took off 4 bases at V and 3 bases at J, with 9 bases between the two ends. The CDR3 has 13 amino acids. CDR3 DNA sequence: TGTGCCAGCAGTTGGGATTCGGAAGAGACCCAGTACTTC. Translation: CASSWDSEETQYF.

At least ten counts were recorded for this clonotype. The rearrangement links TRBV29-1 to TRBJ2-1; maybe TRBD1 (7 bases). V shed 6 bases and J shed 1 base, with 13 bases lying between them. Germline lookup yields CDR1 SQVTM and CDR2 ANQGSEA. The CDR3 is made up of 14 amino acids. This CDR3 is CSVETGTSYNEQFF. The DNA for the CDR3 is TGCAGCGTAGAGACAGGGACTTCCTACAATGAGCAGTTCTTC.

This clonotype was recorded a few times. V gene TRBV2 combines with J gene TRBJ2-1, with D perhaps given as TRBD1 or TRBD2 (5 bases each). V shed 6 bases and J shed 9 bases, with 18 bases lying between them. Germline V lookup: CDR1 SNHLY, CDR2 FYNNEI. This CDR3 region has 14 residues. CDR3 in DNA: TGTGCCAGCAGGTCTGACGTGGAGAGGGGTGAGCAGTTCTTC. This codes for CASRSDVERGEQFF.

There are many counts of this clonotype. This chain uses TRBV7-2 with TRBJ1-5; 7 bases align to TRBD1. Germline lookup yields CDR1 SGHTA and CDR2 FQGNSA. V was pared by 8 bases and J by 4 bases, with 5 bases of the junction left unmatched. This CDR3 spans 13 amino acids. CDR3 amino acids: CASGPGGNQPQHF. The CDR3, as DNA: TGTGCCAGCGGACCAGGGGGGAATCAGCCCCAGCATTTT. Filled out from reference TRBV7-2 and TRBJ1-5, the complete variable domain reads GAGVSQSPSNKVTEKGKDVELRCDPISGHTALYWYRQSLGQGLEFLIYFQGNSAPDKSGLPSDRFSAERTGGSVSTLTIQRTQQEDSAVYLCASGPGGNQPQHFGDGTRLSIL.

This clonotype turned up a few times. The chain links TRBV20-1 to TRBJ2-5, with 9 bases matching TRBD2. The J call is doubtful: the DNA matches TRBJ2-7 better. There are 17 residues in the CDR3. Germline V CDR1 and CDR2: DFQATT, SNEGSKA (reference sequence). The CDR3 region is CSARAGGRAMFRDEQYF. The CDR3 nucleotides read TGCAGTGCTAGAGCAGGCGGGAGGGCCATGTTCCGTGACGAGCAGTACTTC.

The rearrangement links TRBV27 to TRBJ2-6; no clear D gene. The CDR3 contains 16 residues. Germline lookup yields CDR1 MNHEY and CDR2 SMNVEV (reference sequence). Trimming removed 6 bases from V and 0 bases from J, with 12 bases in between. The CDR3 DNA sequence: TGTGCCAGCAGAAAGACCGGTTACTCTGGGGCCAACGTCCTGACTTTC. This codes for CASRKTGYSGANVLTF.

In its sample, this clonotype was seen a few times. This sequence joins TRBV5-5 and TRBJ2-7; 13 nucleotides line up with TRBD2. CDR1 is SGHKS, CDR2 YYEKEE, per germline (reference sequence). V trimming: 9 bases; J trimming: 6 bases; junction bases outside the gene matches: 9. CDR3 size: 14 residues. Written as DNA, the CDR3 is TGTGCCACCCAAGGACTAGCGGGAGCGGGCGAGCAGTACTTC. Translated: CATQGLAGAGEQYF.